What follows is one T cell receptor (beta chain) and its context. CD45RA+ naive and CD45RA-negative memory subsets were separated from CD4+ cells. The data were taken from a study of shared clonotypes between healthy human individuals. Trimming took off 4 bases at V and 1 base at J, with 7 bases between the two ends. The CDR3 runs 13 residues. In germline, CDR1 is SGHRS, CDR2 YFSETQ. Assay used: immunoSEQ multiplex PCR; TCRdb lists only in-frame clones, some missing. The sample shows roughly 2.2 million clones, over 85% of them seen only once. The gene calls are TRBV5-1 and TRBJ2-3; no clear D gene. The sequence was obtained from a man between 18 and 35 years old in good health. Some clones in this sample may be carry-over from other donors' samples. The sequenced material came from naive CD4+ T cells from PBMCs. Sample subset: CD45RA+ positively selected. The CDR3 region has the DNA TGCGCCAGCAGCCCTGGACGCACAGATACGCAGTATTTT. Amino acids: CASSPGRTDTQYF. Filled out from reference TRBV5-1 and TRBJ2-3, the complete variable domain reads KAGVTQTPRYLIKTRGQQVTLSCSPISGHRSVSWYQQTPGQGLQFLFEYFSETQRNKGNFPGRFSGRQFSNSRSEMNVSTLELGDSALYLCASSPGRTDTQYFGPGTRLTVL.